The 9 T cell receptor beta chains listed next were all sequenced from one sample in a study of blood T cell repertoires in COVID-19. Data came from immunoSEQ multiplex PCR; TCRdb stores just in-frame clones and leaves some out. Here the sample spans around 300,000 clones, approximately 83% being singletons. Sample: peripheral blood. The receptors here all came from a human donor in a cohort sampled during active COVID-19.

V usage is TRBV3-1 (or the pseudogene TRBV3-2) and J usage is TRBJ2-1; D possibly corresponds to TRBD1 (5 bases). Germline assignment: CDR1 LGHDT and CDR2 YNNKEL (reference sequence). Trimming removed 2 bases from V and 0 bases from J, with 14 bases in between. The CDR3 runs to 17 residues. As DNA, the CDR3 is TGTGCCAGCAGCCAAAGTGGGGCCGAACTCTCCTACAATGAGCAGTTCTTC. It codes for CASSQSGAELSYNEQFF.

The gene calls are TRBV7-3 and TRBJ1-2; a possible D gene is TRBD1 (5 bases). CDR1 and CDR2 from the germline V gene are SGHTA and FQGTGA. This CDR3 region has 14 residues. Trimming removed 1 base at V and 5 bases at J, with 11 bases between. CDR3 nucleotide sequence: TGTGCCAGCAGCTTAAGTCAGGGCTCTTATGGCTACACCTTC. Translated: CASSLSQGSYGYTF.

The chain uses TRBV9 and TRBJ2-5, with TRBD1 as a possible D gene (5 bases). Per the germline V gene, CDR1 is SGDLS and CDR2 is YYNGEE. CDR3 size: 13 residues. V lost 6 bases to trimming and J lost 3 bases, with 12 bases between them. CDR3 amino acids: CASTPGAEETQYF. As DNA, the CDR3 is TGTGCCAGCACCCCTGGGGCAGAAGAGACCCAGTACTTC.

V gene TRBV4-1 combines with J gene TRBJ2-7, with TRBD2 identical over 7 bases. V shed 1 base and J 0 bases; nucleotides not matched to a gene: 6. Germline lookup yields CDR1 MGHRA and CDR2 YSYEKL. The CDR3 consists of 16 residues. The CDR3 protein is CASSQAPSGVSYEQYF. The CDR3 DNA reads TGCGCCAGCAGCCAAGCGCCCAGCGGGGTCTCCTACGAGCAGTACTTC.

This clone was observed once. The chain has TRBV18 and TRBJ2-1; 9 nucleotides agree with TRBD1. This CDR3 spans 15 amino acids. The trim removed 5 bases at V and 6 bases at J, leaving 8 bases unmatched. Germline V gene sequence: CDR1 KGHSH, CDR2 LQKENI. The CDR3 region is CASSLSRDRVNEQFF. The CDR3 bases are TGTGCCAGCTCATTGTCCCGGGACAGGGTCAATGAGCAGTTCTTC. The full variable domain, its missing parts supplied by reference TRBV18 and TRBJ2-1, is NAGVMQNPRHLVRRRGQEARLRCSPMKGHSHVYWYRQLPEEGLKFMVYLQKENIIDESGMPKERFSAEFPKEGPSILRIQQVVRGDSAAYFCASSLSRDRVNEQFFGPGTRLTVL.

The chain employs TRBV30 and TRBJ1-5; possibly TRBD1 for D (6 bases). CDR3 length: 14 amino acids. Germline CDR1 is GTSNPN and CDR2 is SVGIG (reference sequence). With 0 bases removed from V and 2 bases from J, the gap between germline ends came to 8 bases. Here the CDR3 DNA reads TGTGCCTGGAGTGTTGCAGGGGGCAATCAGCCCCAGCATTTT. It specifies CAWSVAGGNQPQHF.

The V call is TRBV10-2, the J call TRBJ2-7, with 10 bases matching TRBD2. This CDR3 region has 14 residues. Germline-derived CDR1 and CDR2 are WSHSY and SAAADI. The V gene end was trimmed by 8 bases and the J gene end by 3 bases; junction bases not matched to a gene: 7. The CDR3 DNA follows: TGCGCCAGCTACACCGGGACTAGCGACTACGAGCAGTACTTC. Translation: CASYTGTSDYEQYF.

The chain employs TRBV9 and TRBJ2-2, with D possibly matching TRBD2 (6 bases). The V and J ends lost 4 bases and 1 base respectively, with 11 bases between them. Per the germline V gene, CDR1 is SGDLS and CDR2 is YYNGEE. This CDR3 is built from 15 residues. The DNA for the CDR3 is TGTGCCAGCAGCAAATCGGGAGTGAACACCGGGGAGCTGTTTTTT. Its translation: CASSKSGVNTGELFF.

The CDR3 sequence: CASSVNVGRANEKLFF. The CDR3 DNA follows: TGCGCCAGCAGCGTTAACGTAGGGCGGGCTAATGAAAAACTGTTTTTT. The genes are TRBV5-1 and TRBJ1-4; D remains unclear. Trimming removed 4 bases at V and 3 bases at J, with 16 bases between. This CDR3 has 16 amino acids. Germline values: CDR1 SGHRS, CDR2 YFSETQ. Looking up the rest from reference TRBV5-1 and TRBJ1-4 gives the full variable domain: KAGVTQTPRYLIKTRGQQVTLSCSPISGHRSVSWYQQTPGQGLQFLFEYFSETQRNKGNFPGRFSGRQFSNSRSEMNVSTLELGDSALYLCASSVNVGRANEKLFFGSGTQLSVL.